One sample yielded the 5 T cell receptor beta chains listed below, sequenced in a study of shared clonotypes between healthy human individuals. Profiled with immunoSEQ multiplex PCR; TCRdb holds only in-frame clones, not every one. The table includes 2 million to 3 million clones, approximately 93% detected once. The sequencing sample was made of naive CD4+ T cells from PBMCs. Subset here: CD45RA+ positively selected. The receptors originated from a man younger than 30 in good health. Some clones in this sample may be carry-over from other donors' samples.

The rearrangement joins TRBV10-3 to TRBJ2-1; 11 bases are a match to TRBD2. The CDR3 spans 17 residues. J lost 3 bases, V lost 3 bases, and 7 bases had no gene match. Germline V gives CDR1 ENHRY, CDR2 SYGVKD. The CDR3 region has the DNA TGTGCCATCAGTGACAAAACTAGCGGGAGTTTCTACAATGAGCAGTTCTTC. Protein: CAISDKTSGSFYNEQFF.

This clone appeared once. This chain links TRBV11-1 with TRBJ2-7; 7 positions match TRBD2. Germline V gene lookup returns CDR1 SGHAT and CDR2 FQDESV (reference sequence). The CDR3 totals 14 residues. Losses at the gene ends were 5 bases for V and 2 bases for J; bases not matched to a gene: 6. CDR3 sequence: CASSLGGKAYEQYF. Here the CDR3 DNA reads TGTGCCAGCAGCCTCGGGGGGAAAGCCTACGAGCAGTACTTC.

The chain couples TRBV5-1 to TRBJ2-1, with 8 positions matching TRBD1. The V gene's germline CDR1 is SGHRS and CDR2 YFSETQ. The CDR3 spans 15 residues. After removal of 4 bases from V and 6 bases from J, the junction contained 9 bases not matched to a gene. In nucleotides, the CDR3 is TGCGCCAGCAGCCCGGGCGGCACAGGGGGCAATGAGCAGTTCTTC. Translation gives CASSPGGTGGNEQFF.

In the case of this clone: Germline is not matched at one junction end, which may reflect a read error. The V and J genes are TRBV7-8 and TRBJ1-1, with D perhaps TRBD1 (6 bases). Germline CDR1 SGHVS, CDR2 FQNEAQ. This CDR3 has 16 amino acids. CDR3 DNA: TGTGCCAGCACCTTAGACTGGGGGCGCGAGGACACTGAAGCTTTCTTT. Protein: CASTLDWGREDTEAFF.

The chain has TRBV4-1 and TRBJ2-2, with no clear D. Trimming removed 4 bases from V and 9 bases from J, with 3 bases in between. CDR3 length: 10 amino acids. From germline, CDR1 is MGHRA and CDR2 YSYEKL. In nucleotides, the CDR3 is TGCGCCAGCAGCCGGCGGGAGCTGTTTTTT. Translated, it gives CASSRRELFF.